Below are 31 T cell receptor beta chains sequenced from a single sample in a study of early T cells in non-severe SARS-CoV-2 infection. Each CDR3 protein is one row after TCRdb ran MiXCR on the 5' RACE reads. The data contain about 42,000 distinct CDR3 sequences, over 6% of them singletons. Sequencing was performed on whole blood. The receptors were gathered from an adult who was a healthcare worker with PCR-confirmed SARS-CoV-2 infection or an uninfected control (not recorded which).

This clonotype was counted at least ten times. The gene calls are TRBV5-1 and TRBJ1-2; D ambiguous. The CDR3 runs to 17 residues. Germline assignment: CDR1 SGHRS and CDR2 YFSETQ. The V gene lost 1 base and the J gene lost 5 bases, with 21 bases spanning the gap. The CDR3 region is CASSLLNRGQGRYGYTF. CDR3 coding DNA: TGCGCCAGCAGCTTGTTAAATCGCGGTCAAGGAAGGTATGGCTACACCTTC.

In its sample, this clonotype was seen a few times. The chain carries TRBV3-1 and TRBJ2-5; D might be TRBD1 or TRBD2, each matching 5 bases. The CDR3 runs 15 residues. The germline V and J ends were trimmed by 5 bases and 2 bases, with 15 bases remaining between them. The V gene's germline CDR1 is LGHDT and CDR2 YNNKEL (reference sequence). CDR3 coding DNA: TGTGCCAGCAGCTCGCCGGGACGACCACAAGAGACCCAGTACTTC. This sequence encodes CASSSPGRPQETQYF.

This clonotype has at least ten counts. The chain is built from TRBV6-2 or TRBV6-3 and TRBJ2-4; D gene unclear. This CDR3 region has 14 residues. From germline, CDR1 is MNHEY and CDR2 SVGEGT. Trimming took off 6 bases at V and 1 base at J, with 10 bases between the two ends. The CDR3 DNA sequence: TGTGCCAGCAGGACGGGTCCGGCCAAAAACATTCAGTACTTC. Translating it yields CASRTGPAKNIQYF.

This clonotype was seen ten or more times. The chain has TRBV6-6 and TRBJ1-4; TRBD1 is a possible D gene (5 bases). The ends were cut back, 0 bases at V and 8 bases at J, with 7 bases in the middle. The CDR3 spans 13 residues. The germline CDR1 and CDR2 sequences are MNHNY and SVGAGI (reference sequence). CDR3 protein: CASSYSGGEKLFF. The CDR3 region has the DNA TGTGCCAGCAGTTACTCCGGGGGAGAAAAACTGTTTTTT.

The chain recombines TRBV29-1 with TRBJ2-3; D ambiguous. Germline CDR1 and CDR2: SQVTM and ANQGSEA. V was pared by 4 bases and J by 2 bases, with 13 bases between. The CDR3 extends over 14 amino acids. The CDR3 region is CSVALSASTDTQYF. CDR3 coding DNA: TGCAGCGTTGCTCTATCGGCATCCACAGATACGCAGTATTTT.

Only a few counts were recorded for this clonotype. The V gene is TRBV7-8, the J gene TRBJ1-1; 7 bases are a match to TRBD1. Looked up from germline, CDR1 is SGHVS and CDR2 is FQNEAQ. V lost 4 bases and J lost 8; bases outside the gene matches: 22. CDR3 length: 18 residues. The CDR3, as DNA: TGTGCCAGCAGCTGGGCCCAGGGGGACGGCGGGTCCCGCATGGAAGCTTTCTTT. Translated: CASSWAQGDGGSRMEAFF.

The genes are TRBV5-1 and TRBJ2-7, with 7 bases matching TRBD2. This CDR3 has 15 amino acids. J lost 2 bases, V lost 0 bases, and 5 bases had no gene match. Germline loops: CDR1 SGHRS, CDR2 YFSETQ. The CDR3 DNA follows: TGCGCCAGCAGCTTGGAACTAGCGAGACCCTACGAGCAGTACTTC. As protein: CASSLELARPYEQYF.

This clonotype was seen many times. J is TRBJ2-7 and V is TRBV7-2; TRBD1 matches 8 bases. The V and J ends lost 5 bases and 6 bases, in that order; junction bases with no gene match: 6. The CDR3 totals 13 residues. Germline CDR1 and CDR2: SGHTA and FQGNSA. DNA for the CDR3: TGTGCCAGCAGCCGGACAGGGTTTGGCGAGCAGTACTTC. Its protein is CASSRTGFGEQYF.

Of note for this clonotype: Given a much more abundant clone one base away, this may be a read error. The CDR3 spells CASSYTDKRYTDTQYF. CDR3 in DNA: TGTGCCAGCAGTTACACCGACAAGCGGTACACAGATACGCAGTATTTT. The gene calls are TRBV6-2 or TRBV6-3 and TRBJ2-3; D is perhaps TRBD2 (5 bases). The germline V and J ends were trimmed by 2 bases and 2 bases, with 14 bases remaining between them. Germline V lookup: CDR1 MNHEY, CDR2 SVGEGT. There are 16 residues in the CDR3.

This clonotype was found a few times. The gene calls are TRBV30 and TRBJ1-1; weak D call: TRBD1 (6 bases). The CDR3 is 14 residues long. Trimming shortened V by 2 bases and J by 0 bases, and 10 bases separated the two germline ends. CDR1 is GTSNPN and CDR2 is SVGIG in the germline V gene (reference sequence). CDR3 residues: CAWSTGNLNTEAFF. In nucleotides, the CDR3 is TGTGCCTGGAGTACAGGGAACTTGAACACTGAAGCTTTCTTT.

This clonotype was detected many times. The chain employs TRBV27 and TRBJ1-1; no clear D gene. Germline loops: CDR1 MNHEY, CDR2 SMNVEV (reference sequence). The CDR3 has 12 residues. Trimming removed 3 bases at V and 8 bases at J, with 10 bases between. The CDR3, as DNA: TGTGCCAGCAGTTTTCCGTTGGGGGAAGCTTTCTTT. Protein sequence: CASSFPLGEAFF.

The V gene is TRBV20-1, the J gene TRBJ2-7; D could derive from TRBD1 or TRBD2 (5 bases each). Germline CDR1 and CDR2: DFQATT and SNEGSKA (reference sequence). This CDR3 comprises 14 residues. The germline V and J ends were trimmed by 0 bases and 5 bases, with 14 bases remaining between them. CDR3 bases: TGCAGTGCTAGAGACGTAGTGGGGGAAGACGAGCAGTACTTC. This codes for CSARDVVGEDEQYF.

In its sample, this clonotype was seen many times. The genes are TRBV12-3 or TRBV12-4 and TRBJ2-2; D gene ambiguous. This CDR3 spans 13 amino acids. The V end lost 2 bases, the J end lost 6 bases, and 7 bases lay between the germline ends. The CDR3 coding sequence is TGTGCCAGCAGTTTAACTATCCCCGGGGAGCTGTTTTTT. It yields the protein CASSLTIPGELFF.

This clonotype was recorded a few times. This chain connects TRBV6-6 to TRBJ1-5; D unresolved. This CDR3 comprises 11 residues. V lost 5 bases, J lost 1 base, and 0 bases lay in between. Looked up from germline, CDR1 is MNHNY and CDR2 is SVGAGI (reference sequence). The CDR3: CASSSNQPQHF. CDR3 DNA: TGTGCCAGCAGTAGCAATCAGCCCCAGCATTTT.

This clonotype appeared many times. The J gene is TRBJ1-5, the V gene TRBV4-3, with D unclear. This CDR3 is built from 11 residues. CDR1 LGHNA and CDR2 YSLEER come from the germline V gene. V was clipped by 0 bases and J by 9 bases, with 3 bases between them. The CDR3 here is CASSQETPQHF. Written as DNA, the CDR3 is TGCGCCAGCAGCCAAGAAACGCCCCAGCATTTT.

This clonotype was counted many times. This chain uses TRBV7-9 with TRBJ2-7; D call uncertain. Trimming took off 7 bases at V and 3 bases at J, with 10 bases between the two ends. This CDR3 region has 12 residues. Germline CDR1 SEHNR, CDR2 FQNEAQ (reference sequence). CDR3 in amino acids: CASTVGVYEQYF. The CDR3 bases are TGTGCCAGCACTGTGGGCGTCTACGAGCAGTACTTC.

Of note for this clonotype: It is likely a read error, because the conserved phenylalanine at the end of the CDR3 is missing. The chain employs TRBV4-1 and TRBJ1-1; 8 bases line up with TRBD1. Trimming at V came to 3 bases and at J to 5 bases, leaving 5 bases not matched to a gene. The germline V gene has CDR1 MGHRA and CDR2 YSYEKL. CDR3 length: 14 amino acids. This CDR3 is CASSHGQGSTEAFS. The CDR3 nucleotides are TGCGCCAGCAGCCACGGACAGGGCAGTACTGAAGCTTTCTCT.

Comments on this clonotype: A read error is possible here, since a much larger clone lies one base away. The V gene is TRBV14, the J gene TRBJ1-2; 10 bases fit TRBD1. Germline CDR1 is SGHDN and CDR2 is FVKESK. V was clipped by 1 base and J by 6 bases; unmatched bases: 8. The CDR3 covers 16 residues. The CDR3 reads CASSQAGGQGGDGYTF. CDR3 nucleotides: TGTGCCAGCAGCCAAGCGGGAGGACAGGGGGGCGATGGCTACACCTTC.

The chain uses TRBV6-1 and TRBJ1-5; no reliable D call. The V end lost 6 bases, the J end lost 6 bases, and 9 bases lay between the germline ends. Germline V CDR1 and CDR2: MNHNS, SASEGT. The CDR3 has 12 residues. DNA of the CDR3: TGTGCCAGCAGCCCCTCTTTTCAGCCCCAGCATTTT. Encoded protein: CASSPSFQPQHF.

Details on this clonotype: At one end the junction does not follow the germline gene, possibly because of a read error. This chain uses TRBV7-7 with TRBJ1-3; weak D call: TRBD1 (5 bases). Germline V lookup: CDR1 SSHAT, CDR2 FNYEAQ (reference sequence). The length of the CDR3 is 15 residues. In DNA form, the CDR3 reads TGTGCTAGCAGCCCCCAGTGGGGGTCTGGAAACACCATATATTTT. Its protein is CASSPQWGSGNTIYF.

The sample holds many counts of this clonotype. J is TRBJ2-3 and V is TRBV21-1; the table's D call, TRBD2, has no DNA check behind it. TRBV21-1 is shown as a pseudogene. This CDR3 region has 16 residues. The CDR3 sequence: CASSKSSRASTDTQYF. CDR3 nucleotides: TGTGCCAGCAGCAAATCCTCCAGGGCTAGCACAGATACGCAGTATTTT.

This clonotype was counted a few times. The chain links TRBV11-2 to TRBJ2-3, with 7 bases fitting TRBD1. V dropped 5 bases and J dropped 5; count of bases not matched to a gene: 10. Germline lookup yields CDR1 SGHAT and CDR2 FQNNGV. This CDR3 contains 15 residues. This chain's CDR3 is CASSRQTGIGDTQYF. In DNA, the CDR3 is TGTGCCAGCAGCCGTCAGACAGGGATTGGAGATACGCAGTATTTT.

This clonotype was seen a handful of times. The chain has TRBV5-1 and TRBJ2-7; D may be TRBD1 (7 bases). There are 14 residues in the CDR3. Germline lookup yields CDR1 SGHRS and CDR2 YFSETQ. The V end was cut by 5 bases, the J end by 2 bases, with 14 bases between. The CDR3 sequence: CASSQGGPTYEQYF. CDR3 DNA: TGCGCCAGCAGTCAGGGGGGACCTACCTACGAGCAGTACTTC.

This clonotype was seen ten or more times. The chain couples TRBV6-6 to TRBJ2-3; D possibly corresponds to TRBD1 (6 bases). The V end lost 4 bases, the J end lost 0 bases, and 11 bases lay between the germline ends. Germline CDR1 reads MNHNY; CDR2 reads SVGAGI (reference sequence). CDR3 length: 15 residues. Written as DNA, the CDR3 is TGTGCCAGCAGTTCAAAGGGGGTGAGCACAGATACGCAGTATTTT. This gives the protein CASSSKGVSTDTQYF.

The V call is TRBV9, the J call TRBJ2-2, with D perhaps TRBD1 (5 bases). This CDR3 is built from 14 residues. Germline lookup yields CDR1 SGDLS and CDR2 YYNGEE. V lost 4 bases to trimming and J lost 2 bases, with 9 bases between them. The CDR3 DNA sequence: TGTGCCAGCAGCCCGGACATCAACACCGGGGAGCTGTTTTTT. It translates to CASSPDINTGELFF.

This clonotype was seen more than once but under ten times. The chain has TRBV7-8 and TRBJ1-5; TRBD1 aligns across 8 bases. The CDR3 runs 15 residues. The germline CDR1 and CDR2 sequences are SGHVS and FQNEAQ. V lost 5 bases, J lost 1 base, and 4 bases stayed unmatched. The CDR3 bases are TGTGCCAGCAGCCCAGGGGGCGCGAGCAATCAGCCCCAGCATTTT. Its protein is CASSPGGASNQPQHF.

This clonotype was recorded many times. The rearrangement joins TRBV5-1 to TRBJ2-3, with D perhaps matching TRBD1 or TRBD2 (5 bases each). Trimming shortened V by 3 bases and J by 0 bases, and 11 bases separated the two germline ends. The CDR3 consists of 15 residues. Germline values: CDR1 SGHRS, CDR2 YFSETQ. CDR3 sequence (DNA): TGCGCCAGCAGCTGGGGGACGGCTAGCACAGATACGCAGTATTTT. Amino acid sequence: CASSWGTASTDTQYF.

The rearrangement links TRBV10-2 to TRBJ2-1; 7 bases agree with TRBD1. The length of the CDR3 is 18 residues. Germline values: CDR1 WSHSY, CDR2 SAAADI. Unmatched junction bases numbered 13, after V lost 4 bases and J lost 1 base. The CDR3 bases are TGCGCCAGCAGTGCGAAGGGGGCAGGGAGTCTGTCCTACAATGAGCAGTTCTTC. Translated, it gives CASSAKGAGSLSYNEQFF.

This clonotype was counted between two and nine times. V and J are TRBV7-9 and TRBJ1-4; D is uncertain. The CDR3 is made up of 14 amino acids. V lost 1 base to trimming and J lost 7 bases, with 10 bases between them. Germline values: CDR1 SEHNR, CDR2 FQNEAQ (reference sequence). Here the CDR3 reads CASSLEPGGEKLFF. CDR3 DNA: TGTGCCAGCAGCTTAGAGCCGGGCGGTGAAAAACTGTTTTTT. Combining the CDR3 with reference TRBV7-9 and TRBJ1-4 gives the whole variable domain DTGVSQNPRHKITKRGQNVTFRCDPISEHNRLYWYRQTLGQGPEFLTYFQNEAQLEKSRLLSDRFSAERPKGSFSTLEIQRTEQGDSAMYLCASSLEPGGEKLFFGSGTQLSVL.

The sample holds many counts of this clonotype. The chain couples TRBV5-6 to TRBJ1-2; D gene ambiguous. Deletions cut 4 bases from V and 4 bases from J, with 8 bases between. Germline CDR1 SGHDT, CDR2 YYEEEE. CDR3 length equals 12 residues. The CDR3 here is CASSGQTYGYTF. CDR3 nucleotide sequence: TGTGCCAGCAGCGGGCAGACCTATGGCTACACCTTC.

This clonotype occurred many times. The chain uses TRBV4-2 and TRBJ2-5; 7 nucleotides match TRBD2. Trimming at V came to 4 bases and at J to 2 bases, leaving 4 bases not matched to a gene. The germline gives CDR1 LGHNA, CDR2 YNFKEQ. This CDR3 spans 14 amino acids. In DNA form, the CDR3 reads TGTGCCAGCAGCCCAGGGACTACACAAGAGACCCAGTACTTC. Translation: CASSPGTTQETQYF.